The entry below gives a single TCR beta chain sequence along with its context. Its antigen is currently unknown. These data originate in a study of chemoradiotherapy in HPV16-positive cancers. Study-wide background: Candidate HPV-specific clones and shared TCR motifs came from a couple of HPV16-positive patients.

Study-wide results and limits: Candidate HPV-specific clones and E7-related TCR motifs grew in tumor during treatment. HPV-responsive T-cell expansion during chemoradiotherapy was linked to improved recurrence-free survival in HPV16-positive patients. The functional HPV-specific definition rests on just a couple of HPV16-positive patients.

Using immunoSEQ multiplex PCR, the repertoire was profiled, and TCRdb retains in-frame clones only, with some absent. The data contain 55,000 to 85,000 clones, 88% of them singletons. The origin of this receptor is a human donor with HPV-associated anogenital cancer. The material sequenced was blood, taken from a patient who underwent chemoradiotherapy.

The CDR3 coding sequence is TGTGCCAGCAGCACTGGACAGGCTTTGAACACTGAAGCTTTCTTT. Translated, it gives CASSTGQALNTEAFF. The V and J genes are TRBV7-9 and TRBJ1-1, with 7 bases fitting TRBD1. This CDR3 contains 15 residues. V lost 5 bases, J lost 0 bases, and 6 bases stayed unmatched. Germline values: CDR1 SEHNR, CDR2 FQNEAQ (reference sequence).